These 28 T cell receptor beta chains were all obtained from the same sample, sequenced in a study of T-cell memory formation after mild COVID-19. Each CDR3 protein is one row after TCRdb ran MiXCR on the 5' RACE reads. The sample includes about 49,000 distinct CDR3 sequences, roughly a quarter of them seen just once. The specimen was PBMCs or a T cell subset sorted from them (not recorded which). These receptors came from a man between 18 and 29 years old who had mild COVID-19 (a few samples of this study predate the infection). Cell type and time point are not known.

This clonotype has more than one count but fewer than ten. The chain is built from TRBV5-5 and TRBJ1-2, with 8 bases that match TRBD1. The CDR3 sequence is 16 residues long. In germline, CDR1 is SGHKS, CDR2 YYEKEE (reference sequence). The trim removed 3 bases at V and 3 bases at J, leaving 10 bases unmatched. In DNA form, the CDR3 reads TGTGCCAGCAGCTCGAAGGGACAGGCAGGCGACTATGGCTACACCTTC. It yields the protein CASSSKGQAGDYGYTF.

The chain combines TRBV7-2 with TRBJ1-1; TRBD1 matches at 10 bases. The CDR3 has 15 amino acids. The V gene end was trimmed by 2 bases and the J gene end by 5 bases; junction bases not matched to a gene: 5. The germline V gene has CDR1 SGHTA and CDR2 FQGNSA. The CDR3 here is CASSLMTGGFTEAFF. In DNA form, the CDR3 reads TGTGCCAGCAGCTTAATGACAGGGGGCTTTACTGAAGCTTTCTTT.

The rearrangement joins TRBV4-1 to TRBJ2-5, with D uncertain. V was shortened by 5 bases and J by 2 bases, with 18 bases between the two germline ends. CDR1 is MGHRA, CDR2 YSYEKL, per germline. The CDR3 length is 16 residues. The CDR3 DNA sequence: TGCGCCAGCAGCTTCGAACCGACCGACGCACAAGAGACCCAGTACTTC. It is translated as CASSFEPTDAQETQYF.

The chain links TRBV7-9 to TRBJ2-1; D unclear. Trimming removed 2 bases from V and 6 bases from J, with 8 bases in between. The CDR3 consists of 13 residues. The germline V gene has CDR1 SEHNR and CDR2 FQNEAQ (reference sequence). The chain's CDR3 is CASSLNLVNEQFF. The CDR3 DNA sequence: TGTGCCAGCAGCTTAAACCTAGTCAATGAGCAGTTCTTC.

By sample share, this clonotype is medium-sized (0.01 to 0.1%). This rearrangement joins TRBV12-3 or TRBV12-4 to TRBJ2-1; 8 bases align to TRBD2. The CDR3 consists of 14 residues. The ends lost 3 bases at V and 4 bases at J; junction bases unmatched: 2. The CDR3, as DNA: TGTGCCAGCAGTTTGGGCGGGGGGTACAATGAGCAGTTCTTC. The encoded protein is CASSLGGGYNEQFF.

The V and J genes are TRBV7-2 and TRBJ2-3; 8 bases fit TRBD2. The CDR3 has 19 amino acids. CDR1 and CDR2 (germline): SGHTA, FQGNSA. J was trimmed by 3 bases and V by 4 bases; bases with no gene match: 18. The CDR3 reads CASSSPRGGSLRSTDTQYF. In nucleotides, the CDR3 is TGTGCCAGCAGCTCACCCCGGGGGGGGTCTCTACGTTCAACAGATACGCAGTATTTT.

This clonotype was seen more than once but under ten times. J is TRBJ1-1 and V is TRBV7-9, with TRBD1 as a possible D gene (5 bases). The germline gives CDR1 SEHNR, CDR2 FQNEAQ (reference sequence). Between the trimmed V and J ends, which lost 4 bases and 0 bases, there was a span of 12 bases. CDR3 length equals 15 residues. CDR3 sequence reads: CASSSGALMNTEAFF. CDR3 coding DNA: TGTGCCAGCAGCTCCGGGGCCCTTATGAACACTGAAGCTTTCTTT.

CDR3 coding DNA: TGTGCCAGTAGTATAGATACAGGAGGCCCCACTGAAGCTTTCTTT. This encodes CASSIDTGGPTEAFF. The rearrangement links TRBV19 to TRBJ1-1; TRBD1 might be the D (5 bases). CDR3 size: 15 residues. Germline V CDR1 and CDR2: LNHDA, SQIVND (reference sequence). V lost 0 bases, J lost 4 bases, and 12 bases lay in between.

The genes are TRBV7-9 and TRBJ2-5; 11 bases align to TRBD2. From germline, CDR1 is SEHNR and CDR2 FQNEAQ (reference sequence). The CDR3 spans 15 residues. V dropped 5 bases and J dropped 5; count of bases not matched to a gene: 7. CDR3 amino acids: CASSNSGGAYETQYF. The CDR3 nucleotides are TGTGCCAGCAGCAATAGCGGGGGGGCCTACGAGACCCAGTACTTC.

This chain connects TRBV9 to TRBJ2-2; a weak D match, TRBD2 (5 bases). V lost 0 bases and J 2 bases, leaving 8 bases between the germline ends. The CDR3 sequence is 15 residues long. From germline, CDR1 is SGDLS and CDR2 YYNGEE. The CDR3 nucleotides are TGTGCCAGCAGCGTAGAGACTATCAACACCGGGGAGCTGTTTTTT. Its translation: CASSVETINTGELFF. Full variable domain (rest looked up from reference TRBV9 and TRBJ2-2): DSGVTQTPKHLITATGQRVTLRCSPRSGDLSVYWYQQSLDQGLQFLIQYYNGEERAKGNILERFSAQQFPDLHSELNLSSLELGDSALYFCASSVETINTGELFFGEGSRLTVL.

This rearrangement joins TRBV19 to TRBJ1-6; D gene ambiguous. The CDR3 consists of 13 residues. Trimming pared 5 bases from V and 3 bases from J, leaving 5 bases between. Germline CDR1 LNHDA, CDR2 SQIVND (reference sequence). Here the CDR3 DNA reads TGTGCCAGTAGTGCTGTCTATAATTCACCCCTCCACTTT. Translated, it gives CASSAVYNSPLHF.

The gene calls are TRBV7-9 and TRBJ1-6; D may be TRBD1 (5 bases). The germline V gene has CDR1 SEHNR and CDR2 FQNEAQ (reference sequence). CDR3 length: 13 amino acids. Trimming took 5 bases from V and 14 from J, leaving 16 bases between them. CDR3 loop: CASSPRDAGALHF. CDR3 nucleotide sequence: TGTGCCAGCAGCCCCCGGGACGCCGGAGCCCTCCACTTT.

There are a few counts of this clonotype. This chain joins TRBV28 and TRBJ2-5, with no clear D. The CDR3 is 12 residues long. The V and J ends lost 5 bases and 0 bases respectively, with 4 bases between them. Germline lookup yields CDR1 MDHEN and CDR2 SYDVKM. CDR3: CASSPYQETQYF. CDR3 nucleotides: TGTGCCAGCAGTCCGTACCAAGAGACCCAGTACTTC.

This chain uses TRBV7-6 with TRBJ2-3; 13 bases line up with TRBD2. This CDR3 has 15 residues. Germline V gene data show CDR1 as SGHVS and CDR2 as FNYEAQ. V dropped 4 bases and J dropped 5; count of bases not matched to a gene: 3. This CDR3 reads CASSSWTSGGDTQYF. The CDR3 nucleotides are TGTGCCAGCAGCTCCTGGACTAGCGGGGGAGATACGCAGTATTTT.

This clonotype was detected many times. This chain links TRBV20-1 with TRBJ2-5; D may be TRBD1 (6 bases). The V and J ends lost 5 bases and 1 base respectively, with 29 bases between them. This CDR3 has 19 amino acids. Germline V gene lookup returns CDR1 DFQATT and CDR2 SNEGSKA (reference sequence). CDR3 bases: TGCAGTGCTGTAGGACAGTCGATGGGAATAAAGGGACCCCAAGAGACCCAGTACTTC. This codes for CSAVGQSMGIKGPQETQYF.

This chain uses TRBV7-8 with TRBJ2-7; 9 nucleotides agree with TRBD2. V lost 6 bases to trimming and J lost 2 bases; unmatched junction nucleotides: 5. The CDR3 consists of 14 residues. Germline V gives CDR1 SGHVS, CDR2 FQNEAQ. The CDR3 bases are TGTGCCAGCAGTATAGCGGGGGAGGCCTACGAGCAGTACGTC. Protein: CASSIAGEAYEQYV.

This clonotype was seen once. J is TRBJ1-1 and V is TRBV23-1; D is ambiguous. TRBV23-1 is recorded as an ORF, its role being uncertain. The CDR3 spans 15 residues. The germline V and J ends were trimmed by 10 bases and 0 bases, with 18 bases remaining between them. In DNA, the CDR3 is TGCGCCAACCTAGTTTCCGGGGTCGTGAACACTGAAGCTTTCTTT. Translating gives CANLVSGVVNTEAFF.

This clonotype was recorded a few times. The J gene is TRBJ2-1, the V gene TRBV4-1; no reliable D call. CDR1 and CDR2 (germline): MGHRA, YSYEKL. Trimming took off 1 base at V and 2 bases at J, with 15 bases between the two ends. The CDR3 contains 17 residues. CDR3 sequence: CASSQAPPETAYNEQFF. For the CDR3, the DNA is TGCGCCAGCAGCCAAGCCCCCCCAGAAACCGCCTACAATGAGCAGTTCTTC.

The CDR3 DNA follows: TGTGCCAGCAGCCAAGGAGCGGAGCAGTACGTC. As protein: CASSQGAEQYV. The chain uses TRBV7-2 and TRBJ2-7, with D unclear. The ends were cut back, 5 bases at V and 7 bases at J, with 9 bases in the middle. Germline values: CDR1 SGHTA, CDR2 FQGNSA. The CDR3 covers 11 residues.

The rearrangement joins TRBV24-1 to TRBJ2-2, with 10 bases matching TRBD1. Losses at the gene ends were 1 base for V and 4 bases for J; bases not matched to a gene: 5. The germline CDR1 and CDR2 sequences are KGHDR and SFDVKD. The CDR3 is 17 residues long. The CDR3 spells CATSDFSTGGVTGELFF. DNA of the CDR3: TGTGCCACCAGTGATTTCTCGACAGGGGGCGTCACCGGGGAGCTGTTTTTT.

This clonotype was counted a few times. This chain joins TRBV4-1 and TRBJ2-5, with TRBD1 matching 8 bases. From germline, CDR1 is MGHRA and CDR2 YSYEKL. The CDR3 has 16 amino acids. V lost 1 base to trimming and J lost 4 bases; unmatched junction nucleotides: 8. This CDR3 reads CASSQVSGGFGETQYF. The CDR3 DNA follows: TGCGCCAGCAGCCAAGTGTCAGGGGGCTTCGGAGAGACCCAGTACTTC.

This clonotype was detected ten times or more. The chain combines TRBV4-2 with TRBJ2-7, with TRBD2 matching 8 bases. In germline, CDR1 is LGHNA, CDR2 YNFKEQ. V lost 1 base to trimming and J lost 3 bases; unmatched junction nucleotides: 8. The CDR3 sequence is 16 residues long. Here the CDR3 reads CASSQGSGGEYYEQYF. The CDR3, as DNA: TGTGCCAGCAGCCAAGGCTCCGGGGGGGAGTACTACGAGCAGTACTTC.

This clonotype appeared a few times. J is TRBJ2-2 and V is TRBV12-3 or TRBV12-4, with D maybe TRBD1 (6 bases). V was cut by 3 bases and J by 1 base, with 9 bases left in between. CDR3 length: 15 residues. CDR3 in amino acids: CASSFRGVNTGELFF. The DNA for the CDR3 is TGTGCCAGCAGTTTCAGGGGTGTGAACACCGGGGAGCTGTTTTTT.

This clonotype was counted a few times. The rearrangement links TRBV6-2 or TRBV6-3 to TRBJ2-1, with 8 bases matching TRBD2. The CDR3 length is 16 residues. Germline V gene sequence: CDR1 MNHEY, CDR2 SVGEGT. Trimming at V came to 5 bases and at J to 9 bases, leaving 15 bases not matched to a gene. CDR3: CASSRPGSGGPREQFF. The CDR3 bases are TGTGCCAGCAGTCGCCCGGGGAGCGGGGGACCTCGTGAGCAGTTCTTC.

This clonotype was counted a single time. The chain carries TRBV24-1 and TRBJ1-2, with TRBD1 matching 7 bases. After removal of 9 bases from V and 4 bases from J, the junction contained 13 bases not matched to a gene. Germline CDR1 and CDR2: KGHDR and SFDVKD. The CDR3 is made up of 15 amino acids. CDR3 region: CATDALRQGLYGYTF. The CDR3 region has the DNA TGTGCCACCGACGCCCTTAGACAGGGACTCTATGGCTACACCTTC.

The chain links TRBV7-9 to TRBJ2-3; the D gene is possibly TRBD2 (6 bases). With 6 bases removed from V and 2 bases from J, the gap between germline ends came to 18 bases. The length of the CDR3 is 16 residues. Germline CDR1 and CDR2: SEHNR and FQNEAQ (reference sequence). This CDR3 is CASSPPDGGNTDTQYF. The CDR3 DNA reads as TGTGCCAGCAGTCCCCCCGATGGCGGGAACACAGATACGCAGTATTTT.

V gene TRBV20-1 combines with J gene TRBJ1-2, with no clear D. The V and J ends lost 1 base and 0 bases respectively, with 6 bases between them. The CDR3 is 13 residues long. The germline V gene encodes CDR1 DFQATT and CDR2 SNEGSKA (reference sequence). The CDR3 here is CSARGVTNYGYTF. CDR3 sequence (DNA): TGCAGTGCTAGAGGTGTAACTAACTATGGCTACACCTTC.

In its sample, this clonotype is medium-sized (0.01 to 0.1%). The chain combines TRBV7-9 with TRBJ2-7, with D perhaps given as TRBD1 or TRBD2 (6 bases each). V was trimmed by 1 base and J by 3 bases, leaving 16 bases between them. This CDR3 has 16 amino acids. Germline V lookup: CDR1 SEHNR, CDR2 FQNEAQ (reference sequence). CDR3 coding DNA: TGTGCCAGCAGCTTAGGTGGGGGGCTCTACAACTACGAGCAGTACTTC. Its protein product is CASSLGGGLYNYEQYF.